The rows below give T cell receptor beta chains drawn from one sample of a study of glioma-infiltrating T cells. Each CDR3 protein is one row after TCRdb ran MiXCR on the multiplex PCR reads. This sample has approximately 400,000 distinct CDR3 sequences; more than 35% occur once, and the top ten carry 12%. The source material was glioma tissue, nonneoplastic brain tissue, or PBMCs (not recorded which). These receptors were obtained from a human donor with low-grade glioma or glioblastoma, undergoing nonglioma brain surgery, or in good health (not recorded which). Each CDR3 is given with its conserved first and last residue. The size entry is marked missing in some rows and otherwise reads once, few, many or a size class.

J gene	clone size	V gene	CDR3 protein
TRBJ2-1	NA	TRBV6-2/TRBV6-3	CASSYRRGGKSYSEQFF
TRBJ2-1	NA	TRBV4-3	CASSHLRDWYNEQFF
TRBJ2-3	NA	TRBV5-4	CASSPSAGPDTQYF
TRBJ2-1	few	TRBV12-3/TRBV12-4	CASRALTSLNEQFF
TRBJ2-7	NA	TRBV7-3	CASSLGRSPSYEQYF
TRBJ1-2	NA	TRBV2	CASSDRTTVGYTF
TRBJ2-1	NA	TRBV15	CATSRLAGKGGEQFF
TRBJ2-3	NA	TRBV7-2	CASSLSSSGSSTDTQYF
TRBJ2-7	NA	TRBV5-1	CASSGGGATSAYEQYF
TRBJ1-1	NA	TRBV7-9	CASSVRWNTEAFF
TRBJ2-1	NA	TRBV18	CASSPGRNEQFF
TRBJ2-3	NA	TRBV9	CASSGTSGNRGDKQYF
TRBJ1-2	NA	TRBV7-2	CASSLGRGGYGYTF
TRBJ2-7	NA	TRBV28	CASSLDRWHEQYF
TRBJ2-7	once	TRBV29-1	CSVEDGEGGVYEQYF
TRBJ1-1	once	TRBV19	CASSMWTDRSEAFF
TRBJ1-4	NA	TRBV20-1	CSTRDLSGEKLFF
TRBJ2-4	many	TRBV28	CASSQSTFKLAKNIQYF
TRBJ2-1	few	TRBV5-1	CASSLAGADTNEQFF
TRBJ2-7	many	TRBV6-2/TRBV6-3	CASSYHRPYEQYF
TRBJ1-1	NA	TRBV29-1	CSVEDSHRRTEAFF
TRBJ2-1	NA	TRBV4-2	CASSPGDYDNEQFF
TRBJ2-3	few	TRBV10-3	CAISGTGRDTQYF
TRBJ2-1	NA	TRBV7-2	CASLLAGSSYNEQFF
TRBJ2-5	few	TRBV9	CASSPQWGVVQETQYF
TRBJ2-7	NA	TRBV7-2	CASSRLMGIAGVWGNEQYF
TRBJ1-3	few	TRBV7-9	CASSYRGAGAGNTIYF
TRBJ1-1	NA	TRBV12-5	CASGPQGATEAFF
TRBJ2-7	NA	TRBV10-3	CAISDTMNRGLEQYF
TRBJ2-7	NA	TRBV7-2	CASSSFVTSGPAEQYF